These 14 T cell receptor beta chains were all obtained from the same sample, sequenced in a study of T-cell reconstitution after alpha-beta-depleted transplantation in children. Unique molecular identifiers were built into the TCRbeta library. MiXCR, applied by TCRdb to the PCR reads, yields one record per CDR3 protein. Among 250,000 to 300,000 distinct CDR3 sequences listed, 11% were seen once. Specimen: peripheral blood, collected 180 days after TCRalphabeta/CD19-depleted stem cell transplant. These receptors were taken from a male patient aged 2 to 10 who had a stem cell transplant for chronic granulomatous disease, so the T cells may come from the graft donor.

This clonotype was observed at least ten times. V and J are TRBV5-1 and TRBJ2-1; no definite D call. The CDR3 length is 15 residues. V was cut by 1 base and J by 2 bases, with 10 bases left in between. Looked up from germline, CDR1 is SGHRS and CDR2 is YFSETQ. CDR3 amino acids: CASSLQSRAYNEQFF. The CDR3 region has the DNA TGCGCCAGCAGCTTGCAGAGCAGAGCCTACAATGAGCAGTTCTTC. Full variable domain (outside the CDR3, taken from reference TRBV5-1 and TRBJ2-1): KAGVTQTPRYLIKTRGQQVTLSCSPISGHRSVSWYQQTPGQGLQFLFEYFSETQRNKGNFPGRFSGRQFSNSRSEMNVSTLELGDSALYLCASSLQSRAYNEQFFGPGTRLTVL.

This clonotype was counted many times. J is TRBJ2-7 and V is TRBV5-1, with unresolved D. This CDR3 is 13 amino acids long. CDR1 is SGHRS, CDR2 YFSETQ, per germline. V lost 3 bases and J lost 6, with 13 bases in between. The CDR3 protein is CASSSVGLREQYF. CDR3 coding DNA: TGCGCCAGCAGCTCCGTCGGCTTGCGCGAGCAGTACTTC.

This clonotype was picked up many times. The chain employs TRBV10-2 and TRBJ2-1, with a tentative D call TRBD1 (6 bases). Looked up from germline, CDR1 is WSHSY and CDR2 is SAAADI. The CDR3 loop spans 14 amino acids. The V end was cut by 0 bases, the J end by 7 bases, with 10 bases between. The CDR3 sequence is CASSESWTVNEQFF. The CDR3 DNA follows: TGCGCCAGCAGTGAGTCGTGGACAGTGAATGAGCAGTTCTTC.

The table lists this clonotype with many counts. The chain carries TRBV28 and TRBJ2-7; D is uncertain. Germline V CDR1 and CDR2: MDHEN, SYDVKM. The V and J ends lost 11 bases and 2 bases respectively, with 13 bases between them. The CDR3 is made up of 12 amino acids. The CDR3, as DNA: TGTGCCTCCTGGCAGGTTGCCTACGAGCAGTACTTC. It is translated as CASWQVAYEQYF.

This clonotype was observed many times. The genes are TRBV20-1 and TRBJ1-1; maybe TRBD1 (5 bases). Trimming cost V 3 bases and J 2 bases, with 10 bases left between them. Germline V gene sequence: CDR1 DFQATT, CDR2 SNEGSKA (reference sequence). This CDR3 spans 13 amino acids. CDR3: CSASGGENTEAFF. The DNA of the CDR3 is TGCAGTGCTAGTGGGGGAGAAAACACTGAAGCTTTCTTT.

This clonotype showed up many times. The CDR3 loop is CSAGQGASGEAFF. DNA of the CDR3: TGCAGTGCTGGGCAGGGGGCCTCAGGTGAAGCTTTCTTT. V is TRBV20-1 and J is TRBJ1-1; 8 bases are shared with TRBD1. The CDR3 runs to 13 residues. Unmatched junction bases numbered 9, after V lost 5 bases and J lost 7 bases. CDR1 and CDR2 from the germline V gene are DFQATT and SNEGSKA (reference sequence).

With regard to this clonotype: One base away lies a much larger clone, so this may be a sequencing read error. The chain is built from TRBV18 and TRBJ2-5; the D gene is possibly TRBD1 (7 bases). This CDR3 spans 17 amino acids. Per germline, CDR1 KGHSH and CDR2 LQKENI. As DNA, the CDR3 is TGTGCCAGCTCACCGGCCGGGGGACAGCAAAAGGCAGAGAACCAGTACTTC. Protein: CASSPAGGQQKAENQYF.

This chain connects TRBV6-1 to TRBJ2-7; TRBD2 matches at 8 bases. J gave up 6 bases and V 7 bases, and 8 bases lay outside the gene matches. Germline CDR1 MNHNS, CDR2 SASEGT. CDR3 size: 13 residues. DNA of the CDR3: TGTGCCAGCAAGGAGAGCGGGAGATTCGAGCAGTACTTC. This codes for CASKESGRFEQYF.

This clonotype was counted at least ten times. The gene calls are TRBV20-1 and TRBJ2-3; D remains unclear. The germline gives CDR1 DFQATT, CDR2 SNEGSKA (reference sequence). The CDR3 has 14 amino acids. Trimming pared 3 bases from V and 0 bases from J, leaving 10 bases between. This chain's CDR3 is CSASRLPSTDTQYF. In DNA form, the CDR3 reads TGCAGTGCTAGTCGGCTACCTAGCACAGATACGCAGTATTTT.

This clonotype was detected many times. CDR3 DNA: TGTGCCAGCAGCTTGATAGCGGGAGAGGCGACCCAGTACTTC. This translates into CASSLIAGEATQYF. The chain employs TRBV7-7 and TRBJ2-5; 9 bases match TRBD2. The CDR3 is 14 amino acids. The V gene end was trimmed by 3 bases and the J gene end by 7 bases; junction bases not matched to a gene: 6. Germline-derived CDR1 and CDR2 are SSHAT and FNYEAQ (reference sequence).

This clonotype was found many times. The V call is TRBV12-3 or TRBV12-4, the J call TRBJ1-2, with D unclear. The CDR3 totals 12 residues. Trimming stripped 8 bases from V and 9 bases from J, with 16 bases between. The CDR3 DNA sequence: TGTGCCAGCGATGGGCCCTTCGAGAGCTACACCTTC. Protein: CASDGPFESYTF.

The sample holds many counts of this clonotype. This CDR3 is CSVEPVYNEQFF. Written as DNA, the CDR3 is TGCAGCGTTGAGCCAGTTTACAATGAGCAGTTCTTC. The chain couples TRBV29-1 to TRBJ2-1; D gene unclear. This CDR3 comprises 12 residues. V gave up 3 bases and J gave up 4 bases, with 7 bases separating them. Per germline, CDR1 SQVTM and CDR2 ANQGSEA.

This clonotype was counted between two and nine times. The CDR3 nucleotides read TGTGCCACCAGCAGAGCTGGATCTTACCTCCAAGAGACCCAGTACTTC. It translates to CATSRAGSYLQETQYF. The V call is TRBV15, the J call TRBJ2-5; no reliable D call. The germline gives CDR1 LNHNV, CDR2 YYDKDF (reference sequence). V was trimmed by 1 base and J by 1 base, leaving 13 bases between them. The CDR3 runs 16 residues.

In this sample, this clonotype turned up many times. The chain employs TRBV7-9 and TRBJ1-4; TRBD1 agrees at 9 bases. The J segment lost 4 bases and the V segment lost 3 bases, leaving 3 bases of the junction unmatched. Per germline, CDR1 SEHNR and CDR2 FQNEAQ (reference sequence). The CDR3 is 15 amino acids. The CDR3 nucleotides are TGTGCCAGCAGCTTCCGACAGGGGGATAATGAAAAACTGTTTTTT. Translation gives CASSFRQGDNEKLFF.